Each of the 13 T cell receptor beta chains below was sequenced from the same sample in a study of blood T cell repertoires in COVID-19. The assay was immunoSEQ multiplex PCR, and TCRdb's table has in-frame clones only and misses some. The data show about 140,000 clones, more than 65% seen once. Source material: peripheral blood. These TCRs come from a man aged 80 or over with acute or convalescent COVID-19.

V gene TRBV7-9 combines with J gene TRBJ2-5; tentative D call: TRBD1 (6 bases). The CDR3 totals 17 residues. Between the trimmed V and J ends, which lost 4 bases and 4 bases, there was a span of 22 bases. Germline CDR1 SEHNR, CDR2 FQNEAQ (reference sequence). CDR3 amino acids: CASSSTRGGWSPETQYF. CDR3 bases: TGTGCCAGCAGCTCCACCAGGGGTGGATGGTCTCCAGAGACCCAGTACTTC.

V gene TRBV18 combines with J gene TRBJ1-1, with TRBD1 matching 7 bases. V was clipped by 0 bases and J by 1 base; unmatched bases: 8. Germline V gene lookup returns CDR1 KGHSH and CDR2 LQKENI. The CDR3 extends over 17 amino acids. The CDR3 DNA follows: TGTGCCAGCTCACCACCGGACAGGATCGTTAGGAACACTGAAGCTTTCTTT. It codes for CASSPPDRIVRNTEAFF.

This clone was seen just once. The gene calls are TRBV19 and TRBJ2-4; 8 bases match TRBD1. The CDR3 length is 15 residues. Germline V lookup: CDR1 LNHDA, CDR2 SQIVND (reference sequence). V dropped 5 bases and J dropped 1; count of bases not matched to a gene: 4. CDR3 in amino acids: CASSWTGTAKNIQYF. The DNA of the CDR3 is TGTGCCAGTAGTTGGACAGGGACGGCCAAAAACATTCAGTACTTC. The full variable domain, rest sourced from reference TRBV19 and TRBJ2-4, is DGGITQSPKYLFRKEGQNVTLSCEQNLNHDAMYWYRQDPGQGLRLIYYSQIVNDFQKGDIAEGYSVSREKKESFPLTVTSAQKNPTAFYLCASSWTGTAKNIQYFGAGTRLSVL.

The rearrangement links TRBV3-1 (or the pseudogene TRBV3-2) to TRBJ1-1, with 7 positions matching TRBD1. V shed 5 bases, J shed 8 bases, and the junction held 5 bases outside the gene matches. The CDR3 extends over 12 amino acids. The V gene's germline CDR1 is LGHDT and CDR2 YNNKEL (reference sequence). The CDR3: CASSYRGWEAFF. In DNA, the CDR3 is TGTGCCAGCAGCTACAGGGGCTGGGAAGCTTTCTTT.

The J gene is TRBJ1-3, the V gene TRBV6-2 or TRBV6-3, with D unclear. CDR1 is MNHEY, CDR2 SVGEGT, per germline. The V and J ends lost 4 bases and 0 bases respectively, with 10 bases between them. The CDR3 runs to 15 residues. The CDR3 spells CASSFPGLSGNTIYF. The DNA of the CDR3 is TGTGCCAGCAGTTTCCCCGGACTCTCTGGAAACACCATATATTTT.

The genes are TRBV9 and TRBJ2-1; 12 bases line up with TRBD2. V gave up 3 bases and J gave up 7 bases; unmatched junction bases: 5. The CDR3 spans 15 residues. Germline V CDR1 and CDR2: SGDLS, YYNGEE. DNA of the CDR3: TGTGCCAGCAGCGCAACCCTAGCGGGGGGGAATGAGCAGTTCTTC. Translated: CASSATLAGGNEQFF.

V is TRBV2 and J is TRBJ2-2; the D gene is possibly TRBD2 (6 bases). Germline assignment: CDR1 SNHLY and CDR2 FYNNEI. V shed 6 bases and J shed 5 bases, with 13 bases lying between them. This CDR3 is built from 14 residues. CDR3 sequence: CASRRRGGTGELFF. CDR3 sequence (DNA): TGTGCCAGCAGGAGACGTGGGGGGACCGGGGAGCTGTTTTTT.

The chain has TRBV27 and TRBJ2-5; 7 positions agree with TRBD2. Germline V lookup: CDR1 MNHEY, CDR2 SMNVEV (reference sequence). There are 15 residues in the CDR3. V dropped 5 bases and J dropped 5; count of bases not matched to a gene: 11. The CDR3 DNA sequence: TGTGCCAGCAGTGCCTCTGTCGGGGGGAGGGAGACCCAGTACTTC. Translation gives CASSASVGGRETQYF.

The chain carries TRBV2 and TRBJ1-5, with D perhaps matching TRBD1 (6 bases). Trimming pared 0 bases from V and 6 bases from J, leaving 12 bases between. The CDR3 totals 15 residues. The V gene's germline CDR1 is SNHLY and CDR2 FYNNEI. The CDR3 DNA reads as TGTGCCAGCAGTGAAGCGAACAGGGCTGGTCAGCCCCAGCATTTT. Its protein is CASSEANRAGQPQHF. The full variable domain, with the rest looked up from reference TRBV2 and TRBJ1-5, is EPEVTQTPSHQVTQMGQEVILRCVPISNHLYFYWYRQILGQKVEFLVSFYNNEISEKSEIFDDQFSVERPDGSNFTLKIRSTKLEDSAMYFCASSEANRAGQPQHFGDGTRLSIL.

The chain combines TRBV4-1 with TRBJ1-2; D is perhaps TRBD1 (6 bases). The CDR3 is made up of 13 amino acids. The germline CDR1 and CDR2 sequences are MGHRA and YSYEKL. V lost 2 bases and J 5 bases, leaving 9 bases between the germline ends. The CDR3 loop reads CASSQRTGYGYTF. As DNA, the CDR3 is TGCGCCAGCAGCCAACGTACAGGGTATGGCTACACCTTC.

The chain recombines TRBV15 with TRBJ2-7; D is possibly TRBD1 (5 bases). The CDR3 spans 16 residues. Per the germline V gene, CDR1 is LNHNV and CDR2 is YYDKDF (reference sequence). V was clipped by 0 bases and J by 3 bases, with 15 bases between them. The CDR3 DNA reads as TGTGCCACCAGCAGAGAGGTAGGGGTATTTGGCTACGAGCAGTACTTC. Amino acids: CATSREVGVFGYEQYF.

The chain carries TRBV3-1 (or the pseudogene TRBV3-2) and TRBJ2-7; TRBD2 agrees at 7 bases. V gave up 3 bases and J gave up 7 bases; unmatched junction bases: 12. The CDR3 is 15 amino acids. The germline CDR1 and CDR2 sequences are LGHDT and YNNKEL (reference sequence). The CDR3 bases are TGTGCCAGCAGCCAGGGGACTATAGCCGTTCGAGAGCAGTACTTC. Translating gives CASSQGTIAVREQYF.

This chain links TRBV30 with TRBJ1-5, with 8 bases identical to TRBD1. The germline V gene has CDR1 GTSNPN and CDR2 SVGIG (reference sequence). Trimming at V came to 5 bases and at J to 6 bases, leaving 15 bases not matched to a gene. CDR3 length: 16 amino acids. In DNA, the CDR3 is TGTGCCTGGGGTACCCCCGGGACAGGACACGGTCAGCCCCAGCATTTT. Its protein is CAWGTPGTGHGQPQHF.